Below are 9 T cell receptor beta chains sequenced from a single sample in a study of shared clonotypes between healthy human individuals. Clones were read by immunoSEQ multiplex PCR, and TCRdb kept only the in-frame ones, dropping some. The sample has about 670,000 clones; more than 70% are singletons. The sample consisted of memory CD4+ T cells sorted from blood. This sample's subset: CD45RA-negative fraction. The receptors derive from a woman under 40 in good health.

The chain has TRBV7-8 and TRBJ1-2; D not resolved. Trimming removed 4 bases at V and 2 bases at J, with 17 bases between. CDR1 SGHVS and CDR2 FQNEAQ come from the germline V gene. This CDR3 contains 16 residues. The CDR3 is CASSSRGNGLNYGYTF. DNA for the CDR3: TGTGCCAGCAGCTCCCGGGGTAATGGCCTCAACTATGGCTACACCTTC.

The rearrangement uses TRBV5-6 and TRBJ2-2, with 8 bases aligning to TRBD1. Per germline, CDR1 SGHDT and CDR2 YYEEEE. The CDR3 length is 16 residues. Trimming took 1 base from V and 0 from J; bases not matched to a gene: 2. The DNA for the CDR3 is TGTGCCAGCAGCTTGTTACAGGGGGCGAACACCGGGGAGCTGTTTTTT. Protein product: CASSLLQGANTGELFF.

This clone showed up just a few times. The chain is built from TRBV5-1 and TRBJ1-2; 7 positions match TRBD1. The J segment lost 4 bases and the V segment lost 4 bases, leaving 16 bases of the junction unmatched. Germline loops: CDR1 SGHRS, CDR2 YFSETQ. The CDR3 covers 17 residues. The CDR3, as DNA: TGCGCCAGCAGCACGCGGGAGACGCCGGGACAGAGCTATGGCTACACCTTC. This gives the protein CASSTRETPGQSYGYTF.

The CDR3 loop reads CASSLTDSNQPQHF. As DNA, the CDR3 is TGTGCCAGCAGCTTGACGGACAGCAATCAGCCCCAGCATTTT. The chain uses TRBV11-2 and TRBJ1-5; D not resolved. The CDR3 length is 14 residues. V lost 3 bases, J lost 1 base, and 7 bases lay in between. Germline-derived CDR1 and CDR2 are SGHAT and FQNNGV.

J is TRBJ2-1 and V is TRBV10-1; 8 bases agree with TRBD2. Germline CDR1 WNHNN, CDR2 SYGVQD (reference sequence). J gave up 3 bases and V 6 bases, and 10 bases lay outside the gene matches. The CDR3 contains 16 residues. The CDR3 sequence is CASSDGGAGDYNEQFF. DNA of the CDR3: TGCGCCAGCAGCGATGGGGGAGCGGGAGACTACAATGAGCAGTTCTTC.

In its sample, this clone was seen a few times. CDR3 amino acids: CASSIDAVTTQETQYF. CDR3 DNA sequence: TGTGCCAGTAGTATAGACGCGGTGACTACCCAAGAGACCCAGTACTTC. This chain uses TRBV19 with TRBJ2-5, with D possibly being TRBD2 (5 bases). The CDR3 is 16 amino acids. Trimming shortened V by 0 bases and J by 1 base, and 12 bases separated the two germline ends. Germline V gene data show CDR1 as LNHDA and CDR2 as SQIVND (reference sequence).

This chain links TRBV18 with TRBJ1-3, with D unclear. The CDR3 runs to 15 residues. The V end was cut by 4 bases, the J end by 0 bases, with 10 bases between. Per germline, CDR1 KGHSH and CDR2 LQKENI. Here the CDR3 reads CASSRNRDSGNTIYF. The CDR3 bases are TGTGCCAGCTCACGAAATAGAGACTCTGGAAACACCATATATTTT.

This clone was seen just once. J is TRBJ2-7 and V is TRBV29-1; D tentatively reads TRBD1 or TRBD2 (6 bases each). The V gene lost 8 bases and the J gene lost 6 bases, with 17 bases spanning the gap. This CDR3 is built from 12 residues. The germline CDR1 and CDR2 sequences are SQVTM and ANQGSEA. CDR3 bases: TGCAGCTCCGGGGGAGGAGGGGGCGAGCAGTACTTC. This gives the protein CSSGGGGGEQYF.

The chain has TRBV5-1 and TRBJ2-7; no clear D gene. Per germline, CDR1 SGHRS and CDR2 YFSETQ. Trimming stripped 0 bases from V and 4 bases from J, with 8 bases between. CDR3 size: 13 residues. The CDR3 here is CASSLDPKYEQYF. CDR3 bases: TGCGCCAGCAGCTTGGACCCGAAATACGAGCAGTACTTC.